This is a list of T cell receptor beta chains from one sample in a study of CD8+CD57+ T cells in acquired aplastic anemia. TCRdb reprocessed the reads with MiXCR, giving one entry per CDR3 protein. The repertoire holds roughly 170,000 distinct CDR3 sequences, with less than 50% as singletons. Sequencing was performed on sorted CD4+, CD8+, or CD8+CD57+ T cells (not recorded which) from PBMCs. These receptor sequences come from a human donor with aplastic anemia. The CDR3 runs from the conserved cysteine through the conserved F or W. D genes are given only for firm matches. The listing skips clone size in some rows; elsewhere it reads once, few, many or a size class.

V	J	D	size	CDR3	DNA
TRBV19	TRBJ1-2	NA	many	CASTQLGESLARYGYTF	TGTGCCAGTACCCAGCTAGGGGAGAGTTTGGCACGCTATGGCTACACCTTC
TRBV7-2	TRBJ1-2	TRBD1	many	CASSLAGQGYGYTF	TGCGCCAGCAGCTTAGCGGGACAGGGATATGGCTACACCTTC
TRBV7-8	TRBJ2-7	NA	NA	CASRGVAYEQYF	TGTGCCAGCAGGGGGGTCGCCTACGAGCAGTACTTC
TRBV19	TRBJ2-2	NA	NA	CASRTGRELFF	TGTGCCAGTAGAACGGGACGGGAGCTGTTTTTT
TRBV25-1	TRBJ2-7	NA	few	CASSGRAYEQYF	TGTGCCAGCAGTGGGAGGGCCTACGAGCAGTACTTC
TRBV9	TRBJ2-1	TRBD1	once	CASSPQGVEQFF	TGTGCCAGCAGCCCACAGGGGGTTGAGCAGTTCTTC
TRBV29-1	TRBJ2-1	NA	NA	CSVEPQGRVNEQFF	TGCAGCGTTGAACCACAGGGGAGGGTCAATGAGCAGTTCTTC
TRBV7-2	TRBJ1-5	NA	NA	CASSLRLNQPQHF	TGTGCCAGCAGTTTACGGTTGAATCAGCCCCAGCATTTT
TRBV11-1	TRBJ2-5	TRBD2	NA	CASSARLAGLGGRDQETQYF	TGTGCCAGCAGCGCTAGACTAGCGGGGCTCGGGGGCCGTGACCAAGAGACCCAGTACTTC
TRBV15	TRBJ1-5	NA	NA	CATSRDQGVNQPQHF	TGTGCCACCAGCAGAGATCAAGGGGTCAATCAGCCCCAGCATTTT